These 12 T cell receptor beta chains were all obtained from the same sample, sequenced in a study of read filtering for tumor transcriptome and immune sequencing (dated by TCRdb to the early 2020s). The reads were generated on an Illumina HiSeq 4000. The Immunoverse kit was used to build TCR libraries from around 420 ng RNA, with molecular barcoded adaptors covering alpha/delta and beta/gamma chains. The public reads were run again by TCRdb, first through fastp at Q25 and then through MiXCR, and only productive beta chains were kept. CDR3 protein sequences are deduplicated, and each keeps its most common genes and DNA. This sample is represented by 45,000 to 55,000 distinct CDR3 sequences; 10% to 15% of them were singletons. About 14% of the sample is in the top ten clones. The material sequenced was a population of CD138-negative cells sorted from bone marrow. What this sample's cell subset or site label stands for: bone marrow mononuclear cells depleted of CD138+ plasma/myeloma cells by negative magnetic selection. The receptors derive from a donor at least 40 years old with multiple myeloma.

In its sample, this clonotype was seen many times. This rearrangement joins TRBV11-3 to TRBJ2-5, with 7 positions matching TRBD1. With 5 bases clipped from V and 3 bases from J, the junction kept 6 bases outside the gene matches. CDR1 and CDR2 (germline): SGHNT, YENEEA. This CDR3 region has 14 residues. The CDR3 spells CASSPLQGEETQYF. CDR3 bases: TGTGCCAGCAGCCCCCTGCAGGGGGAAGAGACCCAGTACTTC.

Concerning this clonotype: Being one base from a much bigger clone, this may be a read error. The genes are TRBV29-1 and TRBJ2-2, with a weak D call TRBD2 (7 bases). CDR1 and CDR2 (germline): SQVTM, ANQGSEA. V gave up 4 bases and J gave up 4 bases, with 13 bases separating them. The CDR3 loop spans 14 amino acids. The CDR3 DNA sequence: TGCAGCGTTGCTGCTAGGGGGGGCACCGGGGAGCTGTTTTTT. Translation gives CSVAARGGTGELFF.

A note on this clonotype: Here the CDR3 omits its conserved ending phenylalanine or tryptophan, so a read error is the likely source. The genes are TRBV7-2 and TRBJ2-1, with D possibly TRBD1 on 6 matching bases. The CDR3 covers 16 residues. Per germline, CDR1 SGHTA and CDR2 FQGNSA. The ends were cut back, 0 bases at V and 0 bases at J, with 9 bases in the middle. Written as DNA, the CDR3 is TGTGCCAGCAGCTTAGCGGGACACGTCTCCTACAATGAGCAGTTCTCC. It yields the protein CASSLAGHVSYNEQFS.

At least ten counts were recorded for this clonotype. This chain joins TRBV10-3 and TRBJ2-3; 11 bases are a match to TRBD2. From germline, CDR1 is ENHRY and CDR2 SYGVKD. The V segment lost 4 bases and the J segment 0 bases; nucleotides outside the gene matches: 6. The CDR3 loop spans 17 amino acids. This CDR3 reads CAISGRTSGLSTDTQYF. The DNA of the CDR3 is TGTGCCATCAGTGGACGGACTAGCGGGCTTAGCACAGATACGCAGTATTTT.

This clonotype was picked up many times. The CDR3 sequence: CSARGGSGANVLTF. CDR3 coding DNA: TGCAGTGCTAGAGGCGGCTCTGGGGCCAACGTCCTGACTTTC. V is TRBV20-1 and J is TRBJ2-6, with D unresolved. The CDR3 sequence is 14 residues long. Germline V gene data show CDR1 as DFQATT and CDR2 as SNEGSKA (reference sequence). Trimming removed 1 base from V and 0 bases from J, with 4 bases in between.

This clonotype showed up many times. This sequence joins TRBV6-2 or TRBV6-3 and TRBJ2-2; D is perhaps TRBD2 (6 bases). V lost 7 bases and J lost 6, with 18 bases in between. Germline CDR1 is MNHEY and CDR2 is SVGEGT. The CDR3 totals 15 residues. The CDR3 reads CASIGSGVNPGELFF. Here the CDR3 DNA reads TGTGCCAGCATAGGCTCGGGAGTAAATCCCGGGGAGCTGTTTTTT.

This clonotype was picked up many times. In nucleotides, the CDR3 is TGTGCCAGCAGCTTGGACTACCTGGGTCGTGAGCAGTTCTTC. Translation gives CASSLDYLGREQFF. The chain uses TRBV7-2 and TRBJ2-1; D may be TRBD2 (6 bases). V lost 3 bases and J 9 bases, leaving 15 bases between the germline ends. The CDR3 length is 14 residues. CDR1 SGHTA and CDR2 FQGNSA come from the germline V gene.

This clonotype was counted ten times or more. The chain carries TRBV7-8 and TRBJ1-6, with TRBD1 identical over 7 bases. V lost 4 bases and J lost 5; bases outside the gene matches: 5. The CDR3 loop spans 15 amino acids. Germline V lookup: CDR1 SGHVS, CDR2 FQNEAQ. Here the CDR3 DNA reads TGTGCCAGCAGCTCGGGACAGATAAATAATTCACCCCTCCACTTT. This codes for CASSSGQINNSPLHF.

On this clonotype: A much more abundant neighbour one base away suggests this may be a read error. V is TRBV13 and J is TRBJ2-5; D unresolved. V lost 2 bases, J lost 5 bases, and 9 bases lay in between. Germline V gene sequence: CDR1 PRHDT, CDR2 FYEKMQ (reference sequence). The CDR3 is 13 residues long. The DNA for the CDR3 is TGTGCCAGCAGCTTACTTGGCGCTGAGACCCAGTACTTC. Protein product: CASSLLGAETQYF.

In regard to this clonotype: A far larger clone is one base from this, pointing to a likely read error. The J gene is TRBJ2-1, the V gene TRBV11-2; the D is unclear. CDR1 SGHAT and CDR2 FQNNGV come from the germline V gene. V was clipped by 1 base and J by 6 bases, with 13 bases between them. The CDR3 length is 15 residues. The CDR3: CASSLAVPNGNEQFF. CDR3 DNA: TGTGCCAGCAGCTTAGCTGTTCCCAACGGCAATGAGCAGTTCTTC.

The CDR3 DNA reads TGTGCCAGCAGCTTAGCCGGTTCAGCCCAGCATTTT. Protein product: CASSLAGSAQHF. The gene calls are TRBV7-9 and TRBJ1-5; D call uncertain. CDR1 is SEHNR, CDR2 FQNEAQ, per germline (reference sequence). The CDR3 is 12 residues long. With 0 bases removed from V and 11 bases from J, the gap between germline ends came to 8 bases.

This chain links TRBV11-1 with TRBJ2-2; D not resolved. The length of the CDR3 is 15 residues. Germline-derived CDR1 and CDR2 are SGHAT and FQDESV (reference sequence). V was cut by 5 bases and J by 4 bases, with 14 bases left in between. The CDR3 loop is CASSRLGTLTGELFF. For the CDR3, the DNA is TGTGCCAGCAGCCGACTTGGAACCCTCACCGGGGAGCTGTTTTTT.